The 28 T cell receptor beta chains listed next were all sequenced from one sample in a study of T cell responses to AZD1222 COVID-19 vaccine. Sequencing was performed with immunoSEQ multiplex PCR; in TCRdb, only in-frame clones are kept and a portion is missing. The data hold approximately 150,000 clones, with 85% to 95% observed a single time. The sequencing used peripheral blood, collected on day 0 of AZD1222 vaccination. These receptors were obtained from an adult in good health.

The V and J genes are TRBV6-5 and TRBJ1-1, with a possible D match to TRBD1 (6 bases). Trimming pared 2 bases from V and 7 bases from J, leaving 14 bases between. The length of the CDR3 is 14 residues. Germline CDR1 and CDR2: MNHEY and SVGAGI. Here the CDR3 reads CASSYGGTSGEAFF. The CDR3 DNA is TGTGCCAGCAGTTACGGGGGGACATCAGGTGAAGCTTTCTTT.

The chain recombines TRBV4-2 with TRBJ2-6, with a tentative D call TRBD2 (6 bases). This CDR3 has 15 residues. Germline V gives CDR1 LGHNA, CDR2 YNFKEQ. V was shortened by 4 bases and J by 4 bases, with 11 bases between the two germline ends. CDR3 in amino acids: CASSPGSSGANVLTF. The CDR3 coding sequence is TGTGCCAGCAGCCCCGGGAGCTCCGGGGCCAACGTCCTGACTTTC.

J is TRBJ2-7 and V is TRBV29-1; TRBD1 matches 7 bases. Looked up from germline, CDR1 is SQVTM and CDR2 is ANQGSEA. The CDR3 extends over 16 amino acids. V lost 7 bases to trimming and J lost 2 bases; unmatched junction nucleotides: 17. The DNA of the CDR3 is TGCAGCGCAGTGTTACTGACCGGGACAGTAACCTACGAGCAGTACTTC. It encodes CSAVLLTGTVTYEQYF.

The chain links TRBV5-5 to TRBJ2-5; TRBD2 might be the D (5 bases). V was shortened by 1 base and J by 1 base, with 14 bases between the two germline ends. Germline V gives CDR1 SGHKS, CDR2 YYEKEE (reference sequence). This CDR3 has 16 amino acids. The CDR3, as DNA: TGTGCCAGCAGCTTGCTCGGGGTTCAGGCCCAAGAGACCCAGTACTTC. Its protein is CASSLLGVQAQETQYF.

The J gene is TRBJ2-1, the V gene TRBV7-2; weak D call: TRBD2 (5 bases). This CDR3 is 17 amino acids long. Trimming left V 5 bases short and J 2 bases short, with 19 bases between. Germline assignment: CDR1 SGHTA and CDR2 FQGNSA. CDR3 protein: CASSQSRGWEPYNEQFF. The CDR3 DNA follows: TGTGCCAGCAGCCAGAGCCGGGGATGGGAACCCTACAATGAGCAGTTCTTC.

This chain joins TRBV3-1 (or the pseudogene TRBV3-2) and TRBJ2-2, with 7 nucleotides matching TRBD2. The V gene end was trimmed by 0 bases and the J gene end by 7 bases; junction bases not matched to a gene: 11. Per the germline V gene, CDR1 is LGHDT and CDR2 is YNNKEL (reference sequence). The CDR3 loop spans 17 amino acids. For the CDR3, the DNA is TGTGCCAGCAGCCAAGATGGGCATGGTCCGGGGGGCGGGGAGCTGTTTTTT. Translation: CASSQDGHGPGGGELFF.

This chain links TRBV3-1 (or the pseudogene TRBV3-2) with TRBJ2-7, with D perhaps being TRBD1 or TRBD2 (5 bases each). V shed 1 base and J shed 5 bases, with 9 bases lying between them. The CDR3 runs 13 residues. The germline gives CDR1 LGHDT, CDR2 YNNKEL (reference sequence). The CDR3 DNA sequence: TGTGCCAGCAGCCAAGGGGGACGGGACGAGCAGTACTTC. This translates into CASSQGGRDEQYF.

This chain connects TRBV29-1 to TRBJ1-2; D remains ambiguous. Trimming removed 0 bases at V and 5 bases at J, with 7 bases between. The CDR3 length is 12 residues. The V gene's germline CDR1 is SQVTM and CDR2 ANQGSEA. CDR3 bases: TGCAGCGTTGAAGATGCGTTTTATGGCTACACCTTC. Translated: CSVEDAFYGYTF.

Here the CDR3 DNA reads TGTGCCAGCAGTCAGATCAGGGGGGAATCTGGCTACACCTTC. It yields the protein CASSQIRGESGYTF. This chain joins TRBV6-5 and TRBJ1-2; 7 bases are shared with TRBD1. Germline values: CDR1 MNHEY, CDR2 SVGAGI. This CDR3 spans 14 amino acids. Unmatched junction bases numbered 10, after V lost 5 bases and J lost 7 bases.

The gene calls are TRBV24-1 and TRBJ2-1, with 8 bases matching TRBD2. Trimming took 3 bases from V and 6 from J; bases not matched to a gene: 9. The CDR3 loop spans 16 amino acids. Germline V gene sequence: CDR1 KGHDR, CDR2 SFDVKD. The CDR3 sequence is CATSDRRGGRLNEQFF. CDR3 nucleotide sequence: TGTGCCACCAGTGATAGACGGGGGGGCCGTCTCAATGAGCAGTTCTTC.

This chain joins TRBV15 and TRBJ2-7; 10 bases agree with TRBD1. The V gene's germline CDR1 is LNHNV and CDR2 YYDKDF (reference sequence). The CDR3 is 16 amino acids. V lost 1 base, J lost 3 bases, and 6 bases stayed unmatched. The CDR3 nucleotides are TGTGCCACCAGCAGAGTCCGGACAGGGGGTTTCTACGAGCAGTACTTC. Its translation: CATSRVRTGGFYEQYF.

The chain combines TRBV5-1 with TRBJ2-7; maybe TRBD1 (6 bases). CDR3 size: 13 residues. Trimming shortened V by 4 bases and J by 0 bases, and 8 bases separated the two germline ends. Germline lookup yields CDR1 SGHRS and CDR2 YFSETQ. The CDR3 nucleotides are TGCGCCAGCAGCCGGGACACCTCCTACGAGCAGTACTTC. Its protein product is CASSRDTSYEQYF. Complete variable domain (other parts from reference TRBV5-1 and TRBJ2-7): KAGVTQTPRYLIKTRGQQVTLSCSPISGHRSVSWYQQTPGQGLQFLFEYFSETQRNKGNFPGRFSGRQFSNSRSEMNVSTLELGDSALYLCASSRDTSYEQYFGPGTRLTVT.

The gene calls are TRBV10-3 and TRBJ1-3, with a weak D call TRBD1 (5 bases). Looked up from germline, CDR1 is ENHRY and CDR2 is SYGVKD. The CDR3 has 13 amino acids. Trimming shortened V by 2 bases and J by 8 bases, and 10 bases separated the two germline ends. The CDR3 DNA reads TGTGCCATCAGTGAGGGGGCGGGGCACACCATATATTTT. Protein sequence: CAISEGAGHTIYF.

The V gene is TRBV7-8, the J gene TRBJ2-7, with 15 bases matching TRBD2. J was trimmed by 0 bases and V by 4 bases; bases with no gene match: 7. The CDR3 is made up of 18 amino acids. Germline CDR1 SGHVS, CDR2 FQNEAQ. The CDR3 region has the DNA TGTGCCAGCAGCTGGACTAGCGGGGGGGCTAAGAGCTCCTACGAGCAGTACTTC. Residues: CASSWTSGGAKSSYEQYF.

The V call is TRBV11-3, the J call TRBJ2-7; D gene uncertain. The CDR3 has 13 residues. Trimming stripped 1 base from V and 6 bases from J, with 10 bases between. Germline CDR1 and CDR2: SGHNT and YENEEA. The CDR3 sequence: CASSLGGPGEQYF. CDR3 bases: TGTGCCAGCAGCTTAGGAGGTCCAGGCGAGCAGTACTTC. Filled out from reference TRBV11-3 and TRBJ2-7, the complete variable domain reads EAGVVQSPRYKIIEKKQPVAFWCNPISGHNTLYWYLQNLGQGPELLIRYENEEAVDDSQLPKDRFSAERLKGVDSTLKIQPAELGDSAVYLCASSLGGPGEQYFGPGTRLTVT.

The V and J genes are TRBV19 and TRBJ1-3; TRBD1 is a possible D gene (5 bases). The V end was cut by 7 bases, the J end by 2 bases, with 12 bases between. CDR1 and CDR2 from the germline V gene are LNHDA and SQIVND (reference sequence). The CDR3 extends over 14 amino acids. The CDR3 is CASTHGGAGNTIYF. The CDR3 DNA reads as TGTGCCAGTACCCACGGAGGGGCTGGAAACACCATATATTTT. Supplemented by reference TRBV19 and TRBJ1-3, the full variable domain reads DGGITQSPKYLFRKEGQNVTLSCEQNLNHDAMYWYRQDPGQGLRLIYYSQIVNDFQKGDIAEGYSVSREKKESFPLTVTSAQKNPTAFYLCASTHGGAGNTIYFGEGSWLTVV.

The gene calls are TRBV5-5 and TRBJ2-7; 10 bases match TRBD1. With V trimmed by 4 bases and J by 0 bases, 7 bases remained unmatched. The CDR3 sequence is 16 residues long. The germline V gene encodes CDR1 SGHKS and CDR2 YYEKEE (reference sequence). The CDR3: CASSQTGGTLSYEQYF. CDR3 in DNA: TGTGCCAGCAGCCAGACAGGGGGCACCCTCTCCTACGAGCAGTACTTC.

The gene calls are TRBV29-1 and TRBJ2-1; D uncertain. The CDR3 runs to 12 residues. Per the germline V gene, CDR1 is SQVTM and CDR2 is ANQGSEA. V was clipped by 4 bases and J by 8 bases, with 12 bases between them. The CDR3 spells CSVVLVFDEQFF. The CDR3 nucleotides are TGCAGCGTTGTTCTAGTATTTGATGAGCAGTTCTTC.

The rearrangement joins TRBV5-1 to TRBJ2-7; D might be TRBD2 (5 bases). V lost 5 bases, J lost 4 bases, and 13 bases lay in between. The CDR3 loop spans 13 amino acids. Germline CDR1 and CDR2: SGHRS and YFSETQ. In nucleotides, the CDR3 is TGCGCCAGCAGTGTATCCCCGGGGTACGAGCAGTACTTC. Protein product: CASSVSPGYEQYF.

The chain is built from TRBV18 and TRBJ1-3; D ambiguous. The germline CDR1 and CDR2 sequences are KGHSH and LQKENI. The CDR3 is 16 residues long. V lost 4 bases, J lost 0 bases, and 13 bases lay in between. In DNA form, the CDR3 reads TGTGCCAGCTCACTGGGGTTCGACCTCTCTGGAAACACCATATATTTT. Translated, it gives CASSLGFDLSGNTIYF. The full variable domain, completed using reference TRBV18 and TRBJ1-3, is NAGVMQNPRHLVRRRGQEARLRCSPMKGHSHVYWYRQLPEEGLKFMVYLQKENIIDESGMPKERFSAEFPKEGPSILRIQQVVRGDSAAYFCASSLGFDLSGNTIYFGEGSWLTVV.

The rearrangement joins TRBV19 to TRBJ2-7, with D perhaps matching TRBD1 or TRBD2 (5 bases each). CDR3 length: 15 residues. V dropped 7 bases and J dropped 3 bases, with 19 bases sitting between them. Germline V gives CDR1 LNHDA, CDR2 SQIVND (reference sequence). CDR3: CASKVSGPGGYEQYF. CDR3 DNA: TGTGCCAGTAAGGTGTCTGGCCCTGGGGGCTACGAGCAGTACTTC. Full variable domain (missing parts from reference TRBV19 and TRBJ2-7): DGGITQSPKYLFRKEGQNVTLSCEQNLNHDAMYWYRQDPGQGLRLIYYSQIVNDFQKGDIAEGYSVSREKKESFPLTVTSAQKNPTAFYLCASKVSGPGGYEQYFGPGTRLTVT.

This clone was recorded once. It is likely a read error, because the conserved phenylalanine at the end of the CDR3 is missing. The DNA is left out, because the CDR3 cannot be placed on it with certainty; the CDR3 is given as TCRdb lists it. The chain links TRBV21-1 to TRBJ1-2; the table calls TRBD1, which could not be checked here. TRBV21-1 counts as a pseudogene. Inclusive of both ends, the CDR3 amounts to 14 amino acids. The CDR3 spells CASSKALFGDRVCV.

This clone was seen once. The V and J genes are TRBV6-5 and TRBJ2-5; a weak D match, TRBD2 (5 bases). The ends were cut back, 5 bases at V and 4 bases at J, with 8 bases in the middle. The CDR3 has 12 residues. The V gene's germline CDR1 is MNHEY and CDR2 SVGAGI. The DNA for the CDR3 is TGTGCCAGCAGTCCCCGGGGAGAGACCCAGTACTTC. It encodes CASSPRGETQYF.

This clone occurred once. The chain's CDR3 is CATQGQGVNEKLFF. In nucleotides, the CDR3 is TGTGCCACCCAGGGACAGGGTGTCAATGAAAAACTGTTTTTT. The chain links TRBV19 to TRBJ1-4; 9 bases agree with TRBD1. This CDR3 spans 14 amino acids. The germline gives CDR1 LNHDA, CDR2 SQIVND (reference sequence). The junction had 8 bases not matched to a gene; V was cut back by 10 bases and J by 5 bases.

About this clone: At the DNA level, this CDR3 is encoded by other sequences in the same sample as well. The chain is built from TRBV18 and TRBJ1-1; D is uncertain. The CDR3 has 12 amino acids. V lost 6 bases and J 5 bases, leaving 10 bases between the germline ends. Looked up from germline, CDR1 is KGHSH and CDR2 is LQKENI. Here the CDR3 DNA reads TGTGCCAGCTCCGTCGCTGGGACTGAAGCTTTCTTT. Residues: CASSVAGTEAFF.

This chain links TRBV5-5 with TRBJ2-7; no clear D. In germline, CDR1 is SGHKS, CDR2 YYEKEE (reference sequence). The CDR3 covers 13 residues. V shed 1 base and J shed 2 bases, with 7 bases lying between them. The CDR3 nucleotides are TGTGCCAGCAGCTTGCAGGCTGCCTACGAGCAGTACTTC. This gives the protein CASSLQAAYEQYF.

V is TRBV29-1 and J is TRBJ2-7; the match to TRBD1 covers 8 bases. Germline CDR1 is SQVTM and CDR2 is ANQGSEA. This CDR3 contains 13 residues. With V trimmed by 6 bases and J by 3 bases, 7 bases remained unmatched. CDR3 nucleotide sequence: TGCAGCGTGGGACAGGAGGTTGGCTACGAGCAGTACTTC. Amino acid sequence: CSVGQEVGYEQYF.

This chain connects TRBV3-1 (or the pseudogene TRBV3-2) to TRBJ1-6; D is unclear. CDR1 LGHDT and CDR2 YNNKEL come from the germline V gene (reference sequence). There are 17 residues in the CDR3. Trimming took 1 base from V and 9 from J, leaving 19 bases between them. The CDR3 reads CASSQGPPGSVRSPLHF. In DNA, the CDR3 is TGTGCCAGCAGCCAAGGTCCCCCGGGATCCGTGCGTTCACCCCTCCACTTT.